This T cell receptor beta chain was found in a study of shared clonotypes between healthy human individuals. Study-wide results and caveats: Roughly 5% of naive CD4 clonotypes were shared across four donors. Despite large depth, rarefaction showed incomplete sorted-subset sequencing.

Naive CD45RA+ and memory CD45RA-negative subsets were split from CD4+ cells. Profiling relied on immunoSEQ multiplex PCR, and the TCRdb table lists in-frame clones only, not all of them. Here the sample spans about 1.5 million clones, around 95% being singletons. A note on this clone: The antigen is undetermined.

CDR1 and CDR2 from the germline V gene are SGDLS and YYNGEE. Losses at the gene ends were 0 bases for V and 2 bases for J; bases not matched to a gene: 5. This CDR3 region has 16 residues. Sequencing was performed on naive CD4+ T cells sorted from blood. Subset specified: CD45RA+ positively selected. The clonotype originates from a man aged 30 to 45 in good health. The rearrangement joins TRBV9 to TRBJ2-1; TRBD2 agrees at 7 bases. The chain's CDR3 is CASSVVSREPYNEQFF. CDR3 coding DNA: TGTGCCAGCAGCGTAGTTTCGCGGGAGCCCTACAATGAGCAGTTCTTC. Full variable domain (remainder filled in from reference TRBV9 and TRBJ2-1): DSGVTQTPKHLITATGQRVTLRCSPRSGDLSVYWYQQSLDQGLQFLIQYYNGEERAKGNILERFSAQQFPDLHSELNLSSLELGDSALYFCASSVVSREPYNEQFFGPGTRLTVL.